One T cell receptor beta chain is described in this entry. Generated by immunoSEQ multiplex PCR, the TCRdb table keeps only in-frame clones and is missing some. Seen here are hundreds of thousands of clones, more than 75% observed once, and the top ten hold 3%. The data derive from a study of blood T cell repertoires in COVID-19. Overall study context: Acute and convalescent COVID-19 specimens originated in the United States, Italy and Spain.

V lost 4 bases, J lost 9 bases, and 10 bases stayed unmatched. The CDR3 sequence is 15 residues long. The chain combines TRBV23-1 with TRBJ2-7; 12 positions match TRBD1. TRBV23-1 is identified as an open reading frame with a role that is uncertain. The sample was peripheral blood. The receptor's source is a human donor in a cohort sampled during active COVID-19. The CDR3 protein is CASSLQGTGGRVQYF. The CDR3 DNA sequence: TGCGCCAGCAGTCTTCAGGGGACAGGGGGCAGGGTGCAGTACTTC.